Listed below are T cell receptor beta chains from one sample, sequenced in a study of control samples from healthy donors and cancer patients. The repertoire was sequenced with immunoSEQ multiplex PCR; TCRdb's copy has only in-frame clones and lacks some. The sample shows roughly 54,000 clones, almost 96% of them seen only once. Material: blood. These receptors were obtained from a woman aged 25 to 45 in good health. Both conserved end residues are part of each CDR3. D genes are given only for firm matches. Clone size is shown for a subset of rows, as once, few, many or a class of expanded clone.

D gene,V gene,J gene,clone size,CDR3 DNA,CDR3 protein
NA,TRBV3-1/TRBV3-2,TRBJ2-5,once,TGTGCCAGCAGCCAAGCCTCCGGTTTCAGTAAAGAGACCCAGTACTTC,CASSQASGFSKETQYF
NA,TRBV6-5,TRBJ2-1,once,TGTGCCAGCAGGTGGAGGGGGAGCTCCTACAATGAGCAGTTCTTC,CASRWRGSSYNEQFF
NA,TRBV6-1,TRBJ2-1,NA,TGTGCCAGCAGTGAAGAAATCCGGGCCCCGTACAATGAGCAGTTCTTC,CASSEEIRAPYNEQFF
NA,TRBV7-9,TRBJ1-3,NA,TGTGCCAGCAGCTTAGCCCTCAGTAGCTCTGGAAACACCATATATTTT,CASSLALSSSGNTIYF
NA,TRBV27,TRBJ1-3,NA,TGTGCCAGCAGTTTATCCCCCTGGGGGAACACCATATATTTT,CASSLSPWGNTIYF
TRBD2,TRBV28,TRBJ2-5,NA,TGTGCCAGCAGTTTATATTTCGATCACGGGACTAGCGGGAGTATACCACAAGAGACCCAGTACTTC,CASSLYFDHGTSGSIPQETQYF
NA,TRBV10-1,TRBJ1-2,NA,TGCGCCAGCAGAAAGTATACTAACTATGGCTACACCTTC,CASRKYTNYGYTF
NA,TRBV6-1,TRBJ2-7,NA,TGTGCCAGCAGTGAACTCGGGGAAGCCTACGAGCAGTACTTC,CASSELGEAYEQYF
TRBD2,TRBV27,TRBJ2-2,NA,TGTGCCAGCAGTTTACCCGGACTAGCGGGAGCGGGGGGCACCGGGGAGCTGTTTTTT,CASSLPGLAGAGGTGELFF
NA,TRBV5-1,TRBJ2-7,NA,TGCGCCAGCAGAGGTGGCCGAGACTCCTACGAGCAGTACTTC,CASRGGRDSYEQYF
NA,TRBV14,TRBJ1-2,NA,TGTGCCAGCAGCCAAGACCTCGGTGGCGGCTACACCTTC,CASSQDLGGGYTF
TRBD1,TRBV5-5,TRBJ2-2,NA,TGTGCCAGCAGCCTTTCCAGGGGGACAAACACCGGGGAGCTGTTTTTT,CASSLSRGTNTGELFF
TRBD1,TRBV5-6,TRBJ1-1,NA,TGTGCCAGCAGCCAAACGGACAGGGGGGACACTGAAGCTTTCTTT,CASSQTDRGDTEAFF
NA,TRBV2,TRBJ1-5,NA,TGTGCCAGCAGTGCATTCCCAAACAAAAGACTACGGAATCAGCCCCAGCATTTT,CASSAFPNKRLRNQPQHF
NA,TRBV5-8,TRBJ1-2,NA,TGTGCCAGCAGCTGGGACGGGGAAGATCGTCGCTATGGCTACACCTTC,CASSWDGEDRRYGYTF
NA,TRBV7-6,TRBJ1-1,NA,TGTGCCAGCAGCTCCCAAGGAGGGGGTAACACTGAAGCTTTCTTT,CASSSQGGGNTEAFF
TRBD1,TRBV6-1,TRBJ2-3,NA,TGTGCCAGCAGTGAAGGAGGGGGCTACACAGATACGCAGTATTTT,CASSEGGGYTDTQYF
TRBD1,TRBV6-5,TRBJ2-7,NA,TGTGCCAGCAGGTCCGGGACAGGGGGCGAGCAGTACTTC,CASRSGTGGEQYF
NA,TRBV9,TRBJ2-1,NA,TGTGCCAGCACCCCCTCCCACAGGCCCAATGAGCAGTTCTTC,CASTPSHRPNEQFF
NA,TRBV6-6,TRBJ2-5,NA,TGTGCCAGAACCAGGGAGACCCAGTACTTC,CARTRETQYF
TRBD1,TRBV5-1,TRBJ2-5,NA,TGCGCCAGCAGCTGGGGACAGGGCCTACAAGAGACCCAGTACTTC,CASSWGQGLQETQYF
NA,TRBV13,TRBJ1-5,NA,TGTGCCAGCAGCTTGGGGGCGAGGGGGGGCAATCAGCCCCAGCATTTT,CASSLGARGGNQPQHF
NA,TRBV5-6,TRBJ1-3,NA,TGTGCCAGCAGCTTGTACGGCAGCTCTGGAAACACCATATATTTT,CASSLYGSSGNTIYF
NA,TRBV30,TRBJ1-1,NA,TGTGCCTGGAGTGATGGCAGGAAGAACACTGAAGCTTTCTTT,CAWSDGRKNTEAFF
NA,TRBV15,TRBJ1-1,NA,TGTGCCACCAGCGAATCCGGTGGGAACACTGAAGCTTTCTTT,CATSESGGNTEAFF
TRBD2,TRBV19,TRBJ2-2,NA,TGTGCCAGTAGGGGCCTAGCGGGAGTGGCCGGGGAGCTGTTTTTT,CASRGLAGVAGELFF
NA,TRBV28,TRBJ2-7,once,TGTGCCAGCAAGGTCAGGCTAGACGGGGGCGAGCAGTACTTC,CASKVRLDGGEQYF
NA,TRBV27,TRBJ2-3,NA,TGTGCCAGCACCGGGGCTAGTACTGCAGATACGCAGTATTTT,CASTGASTADTQYF
NA,TRBV4-1,TRBJ2-7,NA,TGCGCCAGCAGCCAAGACCGGACTCGAGTCTACGAGCAGTACTTC,CASSQDRTRVYEQYF
TRBD1,TRBV5-6,TRBJ1-5,NA,TGTGCCAGCAGCTTGGGTCGTAGGGACAGGTACAATCAGCCCCAGCATTTT,CASSLGRRDRYNQPQHF
TRBD1,TRBV28,TRBJ2-7,NA,TGTGCCAGCAGTCGTCAGACAGGGGGCTACGAGCAGTACTTC,CASSRQTGGYEQYF
TRBD1,TRBV4-1,TRBJ2-7,NA,TGCGCCAGCAGCCAGAAGACAGGGGGGGCTTACGAGCAGTACTTC,CASSQKTGGAYEQYF
NA,TRBV3-1/TRBV3-2,TRBJ1-6,NA,TGTGCCAGCAGCCAAGTAGAGTCACCCCTCCACTTT,CASSQVESPLHF
NA,TRBV6-1,TRBJ1-3,NA,TGTGCCAGCAGTGAAGTTGGAGGGGGAGGCTCTGGAAACACCATATATTTT,CASSEVGGGGSGNTIYF
NA,TRBV9,TRBJ2-3,NA,TGTGCCAGCAGCGTAGGGGCCGGGGTGGGCACAGATACGCAGTATTTT,CASSVGAGVGTDTQYF
NA,TRBV28,TRBJ1-6,NA,TGTGCCAGCAGTGAACTCCGGGACCAGTATAATTCACCCCCCCACTTT,CASSELRDQYNSPPHF
NA,TRBV12-3/TRBV12-4,TRBJ2-7,NA,TGTGCCAGCAGTTTTGACCCTTCCTACGAGCAGTACTTC,CASSFDPSYEQYF
TRBD1,TRBV19,TRBJ1-5,NA,TGTGCCAGTAGTATAAGACAGGGGTTCGGTCAGCCCCAGCATTTT,CASSIRQGFGQPQHF
TRBD1,TRBV7-9,TRBJ1-5,once,TGTGCCAGCAGCTTTGACAGGGGGACGAATCAGCCCCAGCATTTT,CASSFDRGTNQPQHF
TRBD1,TRBV7-9,TRBJ2-1,NA,TGTGCCAGCAGCTTAGTGGGGACAGGGTTCAACAATGAGCAGTTCTTC,CASSLVGTGFNNEQFF
NA,TRBV29-1,TRBJ2-6,NA,TGCAGCGCCGACGCCTCTGGGGCCAACGTCCTGACTTTC,CSADASGANVLTF
TRBD1,TRBV11-2,TRBJ2-7,NA,TGTGCCAGCAGCTTAGGGACAGGGTCCTACGAGCAGTACTTC,CASSLGTGSYEQYF
TRBD1,TRBV28,TRBJ1-5,NA,TGTGCCAGCAGTCTTTACCGACAGGGGTCGCGCAATCAGCCCCAGCATTTT,CASSLYRQGSRNQPQHF
NA,TRBV12-2,TRBJ2-7,NA,TGTGCAAGTCGCTTAGGGATGGGGGGACAGGGGCCCCAGTGGTACTTC,CASRLGMGGQGPQWYF
NA,TRBV7-9,TRBJ2-1,NA,TGTGCCAGCAGCTTAGCGCAGAGGACAGCCATTATGTCCAATGAGCAGTTCTTC,CASSLAQRTAIMSNEQFF
NA,TRBV28,TRBJ1-3,NA,TGTGCCACTGGGGGGGGAACTGGAAACACCATATATTTT,CATGGGTGNTIYF
NA,TRBV5-1,TRBJ1-1,NA,TGCGCCAGCAGACGGGACGTGCGACTTGAAGCTTTCTTT,CASRRDVRLEAFF
TRBD1,TRBV2,TRBJ2-1,NA,TGTGCCAGCGCCGGGACAGGGGCTGAGCAGTTCTTC,CASAGTGAEQFF
TRBD1,TRBV7-9,TRBJ2-2,NA,TGTGCCAGCAGCTCTAATAAGGGGGACAGTTACACCGGGGAGCTGTTTTTT,CASSSNKGDSYTGELFF
TRBD1,TRBV2,TRBJ2-7,NA,TGTGCCAGTGCAGGGGGCTCCTACGAGCAGTACTTC,CASAGGSYEQYF
NA,TRBV2,TRBJ1-2,NA,TGTGCCAGCAGTGAAGCCGGAGGACAGTCCACTCTGACCTTC,CASSEAGGQSTLTF
NA,TRBV18,TRBJ1-3,NA,TGTGCCAGCTCACCACTAATGGTCTACGGTGGAAACACCATATATTTT,CASSPLMVYGGNTIYF
NA,TRBV11-2,TRBJ1-1,NA,TGTGCCAGCAGCTTAGGGGTAGGGGTGAACACTGAAGCTTTCTTT,CASSLGVGVNTEAFF
TRBD2,TRBV18,TRBJ2-1,NA,TGTGCCAGCTCACCAGGGACTACGAACAATGAGCAGTTCTTC,CASSPGTTNNEQFF